This T cell receptor beta chain was sequenced for a study of blood T cell repertoires in COVID-19. Study-wide background: Sites across the United States, Italy and Spain contributed samples from acute and convalescent COVID-19. The cDNA or gDNA used as material had been derived from T cells, B-cell-depleted T cells, or PBMCs.

Germline assignment: CDR1 MDHEN and CDR2 SYDVKM. The CDR3 length is 15 residues. V lost 6 bases and J lost 1, with 15 bases in between. Original processing notes: Amplifying reference gene primers gave estimates of nucleated cell counts. Sequenced by immunoSEQ multiplex PCR; TCRdb stores in-frame clones only, minus some. The D gene and trimming were derived from the DNA, and the V and J assignments and clone size from that table. The data contain about 160,000 clones, 90% to 95% of them singletons. Material: peripheral blood. The genes are TRBV28 and TRBJ1-1; no definite D call. The clonotype originates from a woman between 45 and 65 years old with acute or convalescent COVID-19. Here the CDR3 reads CASRLPRGSNTEAFF. The CDR3 DNA is TGTGCCAGCAGACTCCCCCGCGGGTCGAACACTGAAGCTTTCTTT.